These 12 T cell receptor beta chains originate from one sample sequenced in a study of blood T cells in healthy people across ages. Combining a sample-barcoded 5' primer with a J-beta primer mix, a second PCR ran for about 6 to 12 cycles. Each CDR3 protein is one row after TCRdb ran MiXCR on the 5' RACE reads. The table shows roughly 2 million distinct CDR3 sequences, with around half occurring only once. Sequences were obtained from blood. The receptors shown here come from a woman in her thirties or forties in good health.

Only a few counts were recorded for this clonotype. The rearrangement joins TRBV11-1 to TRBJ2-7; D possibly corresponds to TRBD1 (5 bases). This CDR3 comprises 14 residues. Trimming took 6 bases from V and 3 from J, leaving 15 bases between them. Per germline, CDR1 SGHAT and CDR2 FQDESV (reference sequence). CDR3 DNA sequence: TGTGCCAGCAGGGGCAGGGAAACTTTCTACGAGCAGTACTTC. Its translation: CASRGRETFYEQYF. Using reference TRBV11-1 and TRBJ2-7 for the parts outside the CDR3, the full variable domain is EAEVAQSPRYKITEKSQAVAFWCDPISGHATLYWYRQILGQGPELLVQFQDESVVDDSQLPKDRFSAERLKGVDSTLKIQPAELGDSAMYLCASRGRETFYEQYFGPGTRLTVT.

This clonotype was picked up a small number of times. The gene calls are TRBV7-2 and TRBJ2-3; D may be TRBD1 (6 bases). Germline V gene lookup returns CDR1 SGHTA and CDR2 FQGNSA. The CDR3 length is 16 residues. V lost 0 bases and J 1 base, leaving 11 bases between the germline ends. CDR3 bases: TGTGCCAGCAGCTTAGCCTGGGGGCCCGGCACAGATACGCAGTATTTT. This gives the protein CASSLAWGPGTDTQYF.

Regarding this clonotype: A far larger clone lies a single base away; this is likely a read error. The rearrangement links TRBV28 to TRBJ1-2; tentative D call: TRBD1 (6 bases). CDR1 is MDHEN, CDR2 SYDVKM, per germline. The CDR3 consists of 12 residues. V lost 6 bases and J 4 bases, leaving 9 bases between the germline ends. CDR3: CASRLQGYGYTF. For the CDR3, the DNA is TGTGCCAGCAGATTACAGGGCTATGGCTACACCTTC.

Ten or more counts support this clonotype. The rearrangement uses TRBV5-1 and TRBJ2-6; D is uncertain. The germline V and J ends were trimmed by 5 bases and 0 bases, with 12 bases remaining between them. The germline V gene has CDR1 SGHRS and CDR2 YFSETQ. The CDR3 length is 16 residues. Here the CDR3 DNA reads TGCGCCAGCAGTTTAATTGCTGGCTCTGGGGCCAACGTCCTGACTTTC. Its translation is CASSLIAGSGANVLTF.

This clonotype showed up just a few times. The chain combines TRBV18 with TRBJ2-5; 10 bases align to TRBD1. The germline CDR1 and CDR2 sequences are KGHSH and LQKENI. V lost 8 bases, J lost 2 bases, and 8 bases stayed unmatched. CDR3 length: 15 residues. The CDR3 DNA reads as TGTGCCAGCAGCAGGGACAGGGGCACTCAAGAGACCCAGTACTTC. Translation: CASSRDRGTQETQYF.

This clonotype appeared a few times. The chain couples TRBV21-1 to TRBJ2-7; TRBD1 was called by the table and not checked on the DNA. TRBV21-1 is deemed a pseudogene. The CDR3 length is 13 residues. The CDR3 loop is CASIPGRWYEQYF. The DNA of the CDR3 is TGTGCCAGCATTCCCGGAAGGTGGTACGAGCAGTACTTC.

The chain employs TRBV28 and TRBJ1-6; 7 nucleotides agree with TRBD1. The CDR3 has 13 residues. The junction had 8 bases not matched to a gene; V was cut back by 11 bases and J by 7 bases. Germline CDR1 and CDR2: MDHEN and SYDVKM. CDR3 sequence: CAGGGTVNSPLHF. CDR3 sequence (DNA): TGTGCCGGGGGTGGGACAGTAAATTCACCCCTCCACTTT.

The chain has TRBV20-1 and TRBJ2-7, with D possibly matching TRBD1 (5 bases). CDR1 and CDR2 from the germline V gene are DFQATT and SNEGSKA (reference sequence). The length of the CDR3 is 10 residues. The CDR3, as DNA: TGCCGCAGGGACTCCTACGAGCAGTACTTC. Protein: CRRDSYEQYF.

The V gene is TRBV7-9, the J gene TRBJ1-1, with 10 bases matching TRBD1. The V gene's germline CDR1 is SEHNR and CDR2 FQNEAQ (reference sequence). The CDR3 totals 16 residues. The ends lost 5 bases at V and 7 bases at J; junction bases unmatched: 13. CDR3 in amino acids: CASSAQSGQGLIEAFF. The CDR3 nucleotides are TGTGCCAGCAGCGCCCAATCGGGACAGGGGCTCATTGAAGCTTTCTTT.

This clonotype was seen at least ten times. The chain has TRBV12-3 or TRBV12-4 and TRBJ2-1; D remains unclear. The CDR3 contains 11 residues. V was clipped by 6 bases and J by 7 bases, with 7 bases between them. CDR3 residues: CASSLMNEQFF. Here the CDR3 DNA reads TGTGCCAGCAGCTTGATGAATGAGCAGTTCTTC.

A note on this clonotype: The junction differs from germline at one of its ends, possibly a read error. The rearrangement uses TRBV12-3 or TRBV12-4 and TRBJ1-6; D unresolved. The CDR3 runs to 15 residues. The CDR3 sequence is CASSPTVNGSSPLHF. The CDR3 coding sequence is TGTGCCAGCAGTCCCACAGTAAATGGAAGTTCACCCCTACACTTT.

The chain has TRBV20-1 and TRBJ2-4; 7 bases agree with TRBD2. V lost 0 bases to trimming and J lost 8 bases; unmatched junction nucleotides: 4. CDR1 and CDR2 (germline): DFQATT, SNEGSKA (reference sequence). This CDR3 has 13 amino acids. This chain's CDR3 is CSARDPGRDIQYF. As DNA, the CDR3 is TGCAGTGCTAGAGACCCAGGGAGGGACATTCAGTACTTC.